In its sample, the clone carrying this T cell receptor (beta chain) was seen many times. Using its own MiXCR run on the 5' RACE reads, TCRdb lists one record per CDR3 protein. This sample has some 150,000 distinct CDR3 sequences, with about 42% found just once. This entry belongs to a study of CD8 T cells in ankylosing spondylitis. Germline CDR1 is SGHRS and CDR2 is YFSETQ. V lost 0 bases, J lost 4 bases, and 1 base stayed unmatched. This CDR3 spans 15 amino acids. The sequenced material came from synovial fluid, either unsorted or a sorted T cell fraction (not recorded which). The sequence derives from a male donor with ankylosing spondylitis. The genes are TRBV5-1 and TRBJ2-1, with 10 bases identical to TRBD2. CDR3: CASSLGTSGYNEQFF. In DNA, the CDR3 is TGCGCCAGCAGCTTGGGGACTAGCGGATACAATGAGCAGTTCTTC.